This T cell receptor (beta chain) derives from a study of vaccination and CD4 T cells after COVID-19. Findings of the study overall: Convalescent participants were relatively few, and none had early post-infection timepoints studied.

CDR3 length equals 13 residues. Germline assignment: CDR1 SGHTA and CDR2 FQGTGA. V lost 5 bases, J lost 3 bases, and 8 bases lay in between. Sequenced with the Oncomine TCR Beta short-read assay was DNA taken from cultured CD4+ T cells. Via MiXCR, TCRdb re-called the PCR reads, giving one row per CDR3 protein. The sample holds approximately 6,700 distinct CDR3 sequences, roughly 50% seen once. Notes on this clonotype: Its target is unknown.

As to treatment: roughly 10-day PBMC culture with coronavirus spike peptide pools or control peptides (ViraFEST assay). Under the ViraFEST approach, antigen-specific T cells were expanded with peptide pools and TCRs subsequently sequenced. Material: CD4+ T cells from blood, cultured in vitro. This receptor was identified in a human donor who had recovered from COVID-19. The genes are TRBV7-3 and TRBJ2-1, with a weak D call TRBD1 (5 bases). CDR3 DNA sequence: TGTGCCAGCAGCCCCGACAGCTACAATGAGCAGTTCTTC. It translates to CASSPDSYNEQFF.